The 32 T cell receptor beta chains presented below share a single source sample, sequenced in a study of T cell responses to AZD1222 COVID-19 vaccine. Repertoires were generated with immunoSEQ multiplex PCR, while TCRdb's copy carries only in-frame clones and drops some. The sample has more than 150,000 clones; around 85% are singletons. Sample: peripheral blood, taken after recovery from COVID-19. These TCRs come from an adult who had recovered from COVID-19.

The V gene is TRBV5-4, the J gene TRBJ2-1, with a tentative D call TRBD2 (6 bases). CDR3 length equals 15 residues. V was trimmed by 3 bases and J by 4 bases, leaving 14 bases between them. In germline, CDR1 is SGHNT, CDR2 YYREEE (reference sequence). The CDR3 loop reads CASSYSGSGYNEQFF. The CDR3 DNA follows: TGTGCCAGCAGCTATTCCGGGAGTGGGTACAATGAGCAGTTCTTC.

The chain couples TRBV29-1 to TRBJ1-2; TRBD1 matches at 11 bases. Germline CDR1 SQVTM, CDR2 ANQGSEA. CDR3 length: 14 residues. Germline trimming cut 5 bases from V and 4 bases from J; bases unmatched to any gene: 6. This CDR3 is CSVQGTGGPYGYTF. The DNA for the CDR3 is TGCAGCGTTCAAGGGACAGGGGGTCCCTATGGCTACACCTTC.

CDR3 amino acids: CASSLDGTPGSPLHF. For the CDR3, the DNA is TGTGCCAGCAGCTTAGATGGGACACCTGGCTCACCCCTCCACTTT. J is TRBJ1-6 and V is TRBV11-3; a possible D gene is TRBD1 (6 bases). The CDR3 has 15 residues. V lost 0 bases, J lost 10 bases, and 13 bases lay in between. CDR1 and CDR2 (germline): SGHNT, YENEEA. The whole variable domain, remainder taken from reference TRBV11-3 and TRBJ1-6, is EAGVVQSPRYKIIEKKQPVAFWCNPISGHNTLYWYLQNLGQGPELLIRYENEEAVDDSQLPKDRFSAERLKGVDSTLKIQPAELGDSAVYLCASSLDGTPGSPLHFGNGTRLTVT.

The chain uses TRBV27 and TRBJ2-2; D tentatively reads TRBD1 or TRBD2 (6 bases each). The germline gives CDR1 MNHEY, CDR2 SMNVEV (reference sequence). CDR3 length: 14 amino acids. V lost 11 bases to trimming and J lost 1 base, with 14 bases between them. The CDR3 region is CAVRGLLNTGELFF. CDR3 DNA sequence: TGTGCCGTCAGGGGACTTCTGAACACCGGGGAGCTGTTTTTT.

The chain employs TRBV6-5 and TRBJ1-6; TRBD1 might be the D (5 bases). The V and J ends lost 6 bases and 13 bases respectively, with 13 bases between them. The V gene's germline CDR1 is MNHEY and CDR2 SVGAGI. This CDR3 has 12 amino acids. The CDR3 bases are TGTGCCAGCAGAGCTCTCAGGGTCCCCCTCCACTTT. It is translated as CASRALRVPLHF.

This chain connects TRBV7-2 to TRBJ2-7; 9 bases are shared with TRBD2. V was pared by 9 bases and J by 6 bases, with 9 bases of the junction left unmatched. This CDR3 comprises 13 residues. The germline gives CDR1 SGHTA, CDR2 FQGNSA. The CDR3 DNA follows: TGTGCCAGTGGGACTAGCCTCCCCATCGAGCAGTACTTC. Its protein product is CASGTSLPIEQYF. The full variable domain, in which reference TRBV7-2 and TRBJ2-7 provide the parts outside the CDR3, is GAGVSQSPSNKVTEKGKDVELRCDPISGHTALYWYRQSLGQGLEFLIYFQGNSAPDKSGLPSDRFSAERTGGSVSTLTIQRTQQEDSAVYLCASGTSLPIEQYFGPGTRLTVT.

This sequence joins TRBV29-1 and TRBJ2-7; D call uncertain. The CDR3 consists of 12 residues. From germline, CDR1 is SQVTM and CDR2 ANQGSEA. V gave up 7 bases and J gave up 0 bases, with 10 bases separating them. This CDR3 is CSATLGSYEQYF. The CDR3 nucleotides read TGCAGCGCTACCCTCGGCTCCTACGAGCAGTACTTC.

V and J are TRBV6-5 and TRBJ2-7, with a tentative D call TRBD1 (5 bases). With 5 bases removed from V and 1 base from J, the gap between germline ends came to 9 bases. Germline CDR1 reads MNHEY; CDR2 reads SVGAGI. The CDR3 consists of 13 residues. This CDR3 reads CASSHRRSYEQYF. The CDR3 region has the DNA TGTGCCAGCAGTCACAGGAGATCCTACGAGCAGTACTTC.

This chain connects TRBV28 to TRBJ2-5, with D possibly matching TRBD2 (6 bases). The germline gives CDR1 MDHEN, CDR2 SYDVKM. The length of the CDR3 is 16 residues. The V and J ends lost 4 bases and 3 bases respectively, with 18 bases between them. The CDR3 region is CASSSDYLRLKETQYF. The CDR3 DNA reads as TGTGCCAGCAGTTCGGACTATTTAAGACTTAAAGAGACCCAGTACTTC.

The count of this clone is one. The DNA for the CDR3 is TGTGCCAGCAGTCTACAGGGGGCGCGGAACACTGAAGCTTTCTTT. Translated, it gives CASSLQGARNTEAFF. The chain combines TRBV6-2 or TRBV6-3 with TRBJ1-1, with 9 bases that match TRBD1. The CDR3 consists of 15 residues. V lost 5 bases to trimming and J lost 1 base; unmatched junction nucleotides: 5. Germline values: CDR1 MNHEY, CDR2 SVGEGT.

The CDR3 DNA sequence: TGTGCCAGCTCACCTATCCCAGGCTCTGGAAACACCATATATTTT. Its protein is CASSPIPGSGNTIYF. The chain has TRBV18 and TRBJ1-3; D is uncertain. The CDR3 loop spans 15 amino acids. Germline V gene lookup returns CDR1 KGHSH and CDR2 LQKENI. Trimming stripped 3 bases from V and 0 bases from J, with 9 bases between.

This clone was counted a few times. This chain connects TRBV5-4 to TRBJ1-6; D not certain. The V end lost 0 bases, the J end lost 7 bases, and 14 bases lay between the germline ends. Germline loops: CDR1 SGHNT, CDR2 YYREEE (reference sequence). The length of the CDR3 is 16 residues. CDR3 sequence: CASSLVGSTPNSPLHF. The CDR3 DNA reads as TGTGCCAGCAGCTTGGTAGGATCCACACCGAATTCACCCCTCCACTTT.

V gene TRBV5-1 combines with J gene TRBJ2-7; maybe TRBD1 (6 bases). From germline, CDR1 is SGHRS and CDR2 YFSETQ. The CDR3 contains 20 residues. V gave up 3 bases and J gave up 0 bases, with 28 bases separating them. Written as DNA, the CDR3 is TGCGCCAGCAGCTGGGGGACCGGGACAAAGGGCGCTCTGGTCTCCTACGAGCAGTACTTC. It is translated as CASSWGTGTKGALVSYEQYF.

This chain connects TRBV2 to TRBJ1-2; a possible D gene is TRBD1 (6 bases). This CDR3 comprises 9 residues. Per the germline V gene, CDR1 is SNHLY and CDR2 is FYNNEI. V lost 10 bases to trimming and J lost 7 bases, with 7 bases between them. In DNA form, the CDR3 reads TGTGCCAACAGGGCTGGCTACACCTTC. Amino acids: CANRAGYTF.

This CDR3 is CASSLSGVGETQYF. The CDR3 nucleotides read TGTGCCAGCAGTTTATCGGGGGTCGGTGAGACCCAGTACTTC. The chain is built from TRBV27 and TRBJ2-5; D assignment may be TRBD1 or TRBD2 (5 bases each). The CDR3 loop spans 14 amino acids. Germline V lookup: CDR1 MNHEY, CDR2 SMNVEV (reference sequence). V was trimmed by 0 bases and J by 5 bases, leaving 10 bases between them.

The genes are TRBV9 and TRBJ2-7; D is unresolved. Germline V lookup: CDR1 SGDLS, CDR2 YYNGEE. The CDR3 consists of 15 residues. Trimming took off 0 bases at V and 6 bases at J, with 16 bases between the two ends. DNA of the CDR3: TGTGCCAGCAGCGTAGGAAACCAGCCGGCGGCCGAGCAGTACTTC. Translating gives CASSVGNQPAAEQYF.

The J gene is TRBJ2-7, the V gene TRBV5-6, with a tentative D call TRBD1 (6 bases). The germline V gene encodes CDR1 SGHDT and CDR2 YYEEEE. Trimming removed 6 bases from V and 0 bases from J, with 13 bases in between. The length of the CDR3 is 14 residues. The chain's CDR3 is CASKAMTGSYEQYF. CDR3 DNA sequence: TGTGCCAGCAAAGCAATGACAGGCTCCTACGAGCAGTACTTC.

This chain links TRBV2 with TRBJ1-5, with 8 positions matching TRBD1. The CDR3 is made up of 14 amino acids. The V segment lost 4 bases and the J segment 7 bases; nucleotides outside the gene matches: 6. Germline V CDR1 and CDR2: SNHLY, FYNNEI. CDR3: CASSATGARQPQHF. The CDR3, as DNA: TGTGCCAGCAGTGCGACAGGGGCGCGGCAGCCCCAGCATTTT.

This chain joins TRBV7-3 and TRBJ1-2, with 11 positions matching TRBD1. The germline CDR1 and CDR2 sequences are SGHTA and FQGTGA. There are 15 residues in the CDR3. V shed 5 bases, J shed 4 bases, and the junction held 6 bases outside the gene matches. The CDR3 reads CASSLGQGAGYGYTF. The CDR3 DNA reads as TGTGCCAGCAGCCTCGGACAGGGGGCTGGCTATGGCTACACCTTC.

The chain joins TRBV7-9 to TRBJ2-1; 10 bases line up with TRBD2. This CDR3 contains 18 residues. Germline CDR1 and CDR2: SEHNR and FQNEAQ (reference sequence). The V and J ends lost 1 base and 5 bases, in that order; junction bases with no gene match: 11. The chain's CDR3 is CASSLGRVAGGPNNEQFF. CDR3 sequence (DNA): TGTGCCAGCAGCTTAGGGCGGGTAGCGGGGGGACCTAACAATGAGCAGTTCTTC.

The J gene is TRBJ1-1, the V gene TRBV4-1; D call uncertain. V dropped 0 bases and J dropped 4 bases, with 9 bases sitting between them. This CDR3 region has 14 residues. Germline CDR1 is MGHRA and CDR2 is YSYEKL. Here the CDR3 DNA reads TGCGCCAGCAGCCAAGAGAGAGGGCTCACTGAAGCTTTCTTT. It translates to CASSQERGLTEAFF.

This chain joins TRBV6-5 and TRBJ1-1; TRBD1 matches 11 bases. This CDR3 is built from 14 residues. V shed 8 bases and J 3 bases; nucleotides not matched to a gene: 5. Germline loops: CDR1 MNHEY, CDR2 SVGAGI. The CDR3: CASDGGQGDTEAFF. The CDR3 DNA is TGTGCCAGCGATGGGGGACAGGGGGACACTGAAGCTTTCTTT.

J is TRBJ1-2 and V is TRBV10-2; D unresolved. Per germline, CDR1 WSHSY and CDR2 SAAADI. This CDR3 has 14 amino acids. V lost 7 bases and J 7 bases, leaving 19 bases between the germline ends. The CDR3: CASTKRTPGSGYTF. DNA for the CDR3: TGCGCCAGCACCAAAAGAACACCCGGGAGTGGCTACACCTTC.

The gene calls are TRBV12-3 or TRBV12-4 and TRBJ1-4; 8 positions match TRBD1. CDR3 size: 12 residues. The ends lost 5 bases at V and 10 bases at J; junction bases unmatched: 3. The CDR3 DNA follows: TGTGCCAGCAGTGGGACAGGAGGAAAACTGTTTTTT. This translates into CASSGTGGKLFF.

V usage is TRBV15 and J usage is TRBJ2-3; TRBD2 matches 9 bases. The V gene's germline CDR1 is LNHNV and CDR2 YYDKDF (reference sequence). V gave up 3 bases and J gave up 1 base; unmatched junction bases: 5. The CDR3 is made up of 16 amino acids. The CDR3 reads CATSSSRTSGTDTQYF. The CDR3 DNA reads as TGTGCCACCAGCAGCTCTCGGACTAGCGGCACAGATACGCAGTATTTT.

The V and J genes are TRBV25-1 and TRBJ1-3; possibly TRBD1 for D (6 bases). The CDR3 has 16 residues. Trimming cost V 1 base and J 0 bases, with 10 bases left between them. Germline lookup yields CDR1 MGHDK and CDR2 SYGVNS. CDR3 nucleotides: TGTGCCAGCAGTGAATCTGGCAGGGGCTCTGGAAACACCATATATTTT. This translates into CASSESGRGSGNTIYF.

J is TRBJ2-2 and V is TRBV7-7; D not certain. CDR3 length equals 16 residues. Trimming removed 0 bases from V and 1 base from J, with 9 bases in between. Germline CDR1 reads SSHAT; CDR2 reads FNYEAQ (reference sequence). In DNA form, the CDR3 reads TGTGCCAGCAGCTTAGCCCCGGGTTGGAACACCGGGGAGCTGTTTTTT. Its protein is CASSLAPGWNTGELFF. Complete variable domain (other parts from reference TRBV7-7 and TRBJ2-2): GAGVSQSPRYKVTKRGQDVTLRCDPISSHATLYWYQQALGQGPEFLTYFNYEAQPDKSGLPSDRFSAERPEGSISTLTIQRTEQRDSAMYRCASSLAPGWNTGELFFGEGSRLTVL.

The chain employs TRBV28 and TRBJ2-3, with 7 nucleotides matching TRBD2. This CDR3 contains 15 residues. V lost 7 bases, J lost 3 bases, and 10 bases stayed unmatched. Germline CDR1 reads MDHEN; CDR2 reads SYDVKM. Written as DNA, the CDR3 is TGTGCCAGCAAGATAGGGAGGCGGGAGACAGATACGCAGTATTTT. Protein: CASKIGRRETDTQYF.

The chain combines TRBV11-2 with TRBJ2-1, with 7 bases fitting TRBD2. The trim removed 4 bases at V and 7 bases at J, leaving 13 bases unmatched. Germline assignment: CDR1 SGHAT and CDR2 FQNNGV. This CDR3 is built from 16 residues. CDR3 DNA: TGTGCCAGCAGCTCAACAACTAGCGTCATCGCTAATGAGCAGTTCTTC. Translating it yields CASSSTTSVIANEQFF. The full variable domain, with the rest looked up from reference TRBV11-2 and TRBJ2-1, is EAGVAQSPRYKIIEKRQSVAFWCNPISGHATLYWYQQILGQGPKLLIQFQNNGVVDDSQLPKDRFSAERLKGVDSTLKIQPAKLEDSAVYLCASSSTTSVIANEQFFGPGTRLTVL.

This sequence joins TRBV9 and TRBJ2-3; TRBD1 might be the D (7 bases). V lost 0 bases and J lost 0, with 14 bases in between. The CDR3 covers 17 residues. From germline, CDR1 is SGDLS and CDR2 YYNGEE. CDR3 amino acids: CASSVEGGGVSTDTQYF. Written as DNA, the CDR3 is TGTGCCAGCAGCGTAGAAGGAGGGGGCGTTAGCACAGATACGCAGTATTTT.

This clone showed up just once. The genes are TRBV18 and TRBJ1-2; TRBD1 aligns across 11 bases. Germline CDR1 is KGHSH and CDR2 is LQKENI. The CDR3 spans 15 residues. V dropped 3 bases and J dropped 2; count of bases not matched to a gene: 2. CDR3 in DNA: TGTGCCAGCTCACCCCGGACAGGGGGCAACTATGGCTACACCTTC. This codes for CASSPRTGGNYGYTF.

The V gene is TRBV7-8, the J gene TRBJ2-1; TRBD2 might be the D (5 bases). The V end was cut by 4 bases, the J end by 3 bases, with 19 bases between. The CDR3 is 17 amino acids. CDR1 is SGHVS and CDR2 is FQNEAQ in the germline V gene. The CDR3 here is CASSSAVGRADYNEQFF. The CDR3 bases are TGTGCCAGCAGCTCCGCGGTAGGGCGGGCGGACTACAATGAGCAGTTCTTC.